One T cell receptor beta chain is described in this entry. No antigen is known for it. TCRdb re-called the RT-PCR reads with MiXCR, one entry per CDR3 protein. This table holds around 540,000 distinct CDR3 sequences, 12% found once. The entry originates in a study of response to subunit inactivated influenza vaccine. This CDR3 has 15 amino acids. The V end lost 4 bases, the J end lost 5 bases, and 17 bases lay between the germline ends. CDR1 and CDR2 (germline): MNHEY, SVGEGT. General study results and limits: It was the authors' suggestion that each seasonal influenza vaccination recruits few new T cells.

The TCR was taken from a man in his forties or fifties who received an inactivated influenza vaccine. This chain links TRBV6-2 or TRBV6-3 with TRBJ2-5; D is perhaps TRBD2 (6 bases). This specimen consisted of PBMCs from blood, obtained on the day of vaccination. The CDR3 reads CASSFQGRGLETQYF. The CDR3 coding sequence is TGTGCCAGCAGTTTCCAAGGACGGGGGTTGGAGACCCAGTACTTC.